The 2 T cell receptor beta chains reported below all come from one sample, sequenced in a study of cytotoxic CD8 clonotypes in ibrutinib-treated CLL. The protocol was immunoSEQ multiplex PCR, while the TCRdb copy is restricted to in-frame clones and leaves out a portion. The sample has roughly 180,000 clones, 72% seen once. This material consisted of PBMCs, taken after 24 months of ibrutinib treatment. The source is a human donor with chronic lymphocytic leukemia.

The chain carries TRBV5-4 and TRBJ1-1, with 7 positions matching TRBD1. Per the germline V gene, CDR1 is SGHNT and CDR2 is YYREEE (reference sequence). The ends lost 7 bases at V and 1 base at J; junction bases unmatched: 10. This CDR3 spans 15 amino acids. The CDR3 DNA is TGTGCCAGCGGACTCAGGGGGTACCGGAACACTGAAGCTTTCTTT. Translating it yields CASGLRGYRNTEAFF.

The chain combines TRBV5-5 with TRBJ2-3; D is possibly TRBD1 (5 bases). V was cut by 4 bases and J by 6 bases, with 12 bases left in between. Germline CDR1 is SGHKS and CDR2 is YYEKEE (reference sequence). The CDR3 runs to 13 residues. This chain's CDR3 is CASSPQGRDTQYF. CDR3 in DNA: TGTGCCAGCAGCCCCCAGGGTCGGGATACGCAGTATTTT.